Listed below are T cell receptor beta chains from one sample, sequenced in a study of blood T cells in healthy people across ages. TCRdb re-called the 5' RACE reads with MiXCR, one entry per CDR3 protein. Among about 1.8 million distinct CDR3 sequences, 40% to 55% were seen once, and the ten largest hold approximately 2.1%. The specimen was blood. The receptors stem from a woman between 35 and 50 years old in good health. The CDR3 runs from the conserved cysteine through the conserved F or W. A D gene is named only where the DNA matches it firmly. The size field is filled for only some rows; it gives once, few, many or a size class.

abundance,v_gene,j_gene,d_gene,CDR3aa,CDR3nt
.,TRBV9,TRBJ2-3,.,CASSVDLNSDTQYF,TGTGCCAGCAGCGTAGACCTGAATTCAGATACGCAGTATTTT
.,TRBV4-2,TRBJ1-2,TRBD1,CAGSQAVGDRNYGYTF,TGTGCCGGCAGCCAAGCAGTGGGGGACAGGAACTATGGCTACACCTTC
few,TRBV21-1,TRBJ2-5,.,CASRAWGIETQYF,TGTGCCAGCAGAGCCTGGGGGATAGAAACCCAGTACTTC
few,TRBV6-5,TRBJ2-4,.,CASSYGGSNIQYF,TGTGCCAGCAGTTACGGTGGTTCTAACATTCAGTACTTC
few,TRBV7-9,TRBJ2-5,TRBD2,CASSLGSSGQETQYF,TGTGCCAGCAGCTTAGGATCTAGCGGGCAAGAGACCCAGTACTTC
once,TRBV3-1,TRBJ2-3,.,CASSQGDRDTQYF,TGTGCCAGCAGCCAAGGAGATCGGGATACGCAGTATTTT
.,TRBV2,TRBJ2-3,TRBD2,CASRTGGASDTQYF,TGTGCCAGCAGAACCGGGGGGGCCTCAGATACGCAGTATTTT
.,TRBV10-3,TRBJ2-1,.,CAISESGGSSYNEQFF,TGTGCCATCAGTGAGTCTGGCGGAAGCTCCTACAATGAGCAGTTCTTC
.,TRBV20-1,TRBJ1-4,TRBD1,CGAQQGGSNEKLFF,TGCGGTGCCCAGCAGGGGGGAAGTAATGAAAAACTGTTTTTT
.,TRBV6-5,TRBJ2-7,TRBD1,CASSPPLGQATYEQYF,TGTGCCAGCAGTCCCCCTTTAGGACAGGCGACCTACGAGCAGTACTTC
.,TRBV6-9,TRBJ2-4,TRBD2,CASSPLRSGGNIQYF,TGTGCCAGCAGTCCCCTTCGTAGCGGGGGGAACATTCAGTACTTC
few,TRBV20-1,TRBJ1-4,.,CSADFPNEKLFF,TGCAGTGCCGACTTTCCGAATGAAAAACTGTTTTTT
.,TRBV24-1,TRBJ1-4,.,CATSDAGLEKLFF,TGTGCCACCAGTGATGCGGGACTTGAAAAACTGTTTTTT
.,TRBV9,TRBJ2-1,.,CASSPPPYDEQFF,TGTGCCAGCAGCCCCCCGCCCTACGATGAGCAGTTCTTC
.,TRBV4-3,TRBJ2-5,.,CASSQRLGTLGTETQYF,TGCGCCAGCAGCCAGAGACTCGGGACGCTAGGGACAGAGACCCAGTACTTC
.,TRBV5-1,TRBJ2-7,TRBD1,CASSSRGQGPLYEQYF,TGCGCCAGCAGCTCGAGGGGACAGGGGCCACTCTACGAGCAGTACTTC
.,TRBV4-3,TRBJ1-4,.,CASSQERTGEKLFF,TGCGCCAGCAGCCAAGAGAGGACGGGTGAAAAACTGTTTTTT
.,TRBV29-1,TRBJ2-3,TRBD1,CSVEELPGNRGPTDTQYF,TGCAGCGTTGAAGAATTGCCCGGTAACAGGGGACCCACAGATACGCAGTATTTT
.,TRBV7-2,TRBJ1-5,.,CASSPLLGSFYQPQHF,TGTGCCAGCAGCCCCCTGTTGGGCAGCTTCTATCAGCCCCAGCATTTT
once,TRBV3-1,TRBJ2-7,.,CASSQADRRVWGTYEQYF,TGTGCCAGCAGCCAAGCGGATCGCAGGGTGTGGGGTACCTACGAGCAGTACTTC
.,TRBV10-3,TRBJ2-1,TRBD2,CAISEGGGSGSYNEQFF,TGTGCCATCAGTGAAGGCGGCGGGAGCGGCTCCTACAATGAGCAGTTCTTC
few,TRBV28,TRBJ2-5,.,CASSPGGPKETQYF,TGTGCCAGCAGCCCCGGGGGACCTAAAGAGACCCAGTACTTC
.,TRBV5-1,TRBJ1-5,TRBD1,CASSVGQGTQPQHF,TGCGCCAGCAGCGTAGGACAGGGCACTCAGCCCCAGCATTTT
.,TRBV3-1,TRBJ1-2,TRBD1,CASSHHRGDGYTF,TGTGCCAGCAGCCATCACAGGGGAGATGGCTACACCTTC
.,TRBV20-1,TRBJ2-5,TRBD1,CSARDRGTSQETQYF,TGCAGTGCTAGAGACAGGGGGACCAGTCAAGAGACCCAGTACTTC
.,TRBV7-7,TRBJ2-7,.,CASSPRAGLPSQEQYF,TGTGCTAGCAGCCCAAGGGCCGGGTTGCCCTCTCAAGAGCAGTACTTC
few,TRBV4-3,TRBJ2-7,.,CASSLAKSSYNEQYF,TGCGCCAGCAGCCTCGCAAAAAGCTCCTACAATGAGCAGTACTTC
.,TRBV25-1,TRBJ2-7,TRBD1,CASSHEGGQGYEQYF,TGTGCCAGCAGCCACGAGGGGGGACAGGGCTACGAGCAGTACTTC
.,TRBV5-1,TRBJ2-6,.,CASSLQDRGANVLTF,TGCGCCAGCAGCTTGCAGGACAGAGGAGCCAACGTCCTGACTTTC